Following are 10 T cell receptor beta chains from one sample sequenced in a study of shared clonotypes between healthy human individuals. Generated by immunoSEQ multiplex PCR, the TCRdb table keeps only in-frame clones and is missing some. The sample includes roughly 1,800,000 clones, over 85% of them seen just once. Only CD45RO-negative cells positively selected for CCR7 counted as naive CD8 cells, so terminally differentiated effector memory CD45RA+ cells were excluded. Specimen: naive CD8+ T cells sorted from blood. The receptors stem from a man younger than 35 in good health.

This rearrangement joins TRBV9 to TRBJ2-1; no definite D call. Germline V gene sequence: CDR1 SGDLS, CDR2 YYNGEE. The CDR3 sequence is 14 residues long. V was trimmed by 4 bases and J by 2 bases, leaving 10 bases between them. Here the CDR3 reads CASSPEGTYNEQFF. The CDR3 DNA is TGTGCCAGCAGCCCGGAAGGAACCTACAATGAGCAGTTCTTC.

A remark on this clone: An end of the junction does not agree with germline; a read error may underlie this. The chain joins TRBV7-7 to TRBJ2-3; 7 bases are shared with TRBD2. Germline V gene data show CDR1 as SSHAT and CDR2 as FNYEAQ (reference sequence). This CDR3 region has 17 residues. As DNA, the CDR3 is TGTGCTAGCAGCTTAGAGCCTGGACTAGTAGGCACAGATACGCAGTATTTT. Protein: CASSLEPGLVGTDTQYF. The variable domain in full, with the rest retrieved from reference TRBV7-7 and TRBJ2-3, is GAGVSQSPRYKVTKRGQDVTLRCDPISSHATLYWYQQALGQGPEFLTYFNYEAQPDKSGLPSDRFSAERPEGSISTLTIQRTEQRDSAMYRCASSLEPGLVGTDTQYFGPGTRLTVL.

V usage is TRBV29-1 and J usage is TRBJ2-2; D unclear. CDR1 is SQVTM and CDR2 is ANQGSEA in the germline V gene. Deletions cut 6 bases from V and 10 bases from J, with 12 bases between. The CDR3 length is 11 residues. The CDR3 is CSVVLGPELFF. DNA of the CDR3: TGCAGCGTGGTGCTCGGACCGGAGCTGTTTTTT.

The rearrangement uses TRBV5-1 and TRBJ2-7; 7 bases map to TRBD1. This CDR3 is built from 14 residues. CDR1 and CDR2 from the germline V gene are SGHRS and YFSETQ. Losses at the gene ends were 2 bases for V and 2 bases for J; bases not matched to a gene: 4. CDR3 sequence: CASSFGTETYEQYF. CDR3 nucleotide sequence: TGCGCCAGCAGCTTTGGGACAGAGACCTACGAGCAGTACTTC. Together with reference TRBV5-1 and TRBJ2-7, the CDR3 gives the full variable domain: KAGVTQTPRYLIKTRGQQVTLSCSPISGHRSVSWYQQTPGQGLQFLFEYFSETQRNKGNFPGRFSGRQFSNSRSEMNVSTLELGDSALYLCASSFGTETYEQYFGPGTRLTVT.

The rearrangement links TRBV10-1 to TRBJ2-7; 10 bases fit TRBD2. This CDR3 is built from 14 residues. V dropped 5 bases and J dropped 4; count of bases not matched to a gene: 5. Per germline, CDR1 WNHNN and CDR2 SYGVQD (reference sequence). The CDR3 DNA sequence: TGCGCCAGCAGTCCGGCTAGCGGGAGATACGAGCAGTACTTC. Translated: CASSPASGRYEQYF.

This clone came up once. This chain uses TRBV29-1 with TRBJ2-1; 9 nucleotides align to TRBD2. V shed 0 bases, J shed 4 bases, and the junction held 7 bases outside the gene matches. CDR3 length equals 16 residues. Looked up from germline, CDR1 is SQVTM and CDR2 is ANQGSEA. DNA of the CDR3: TGCAGCGTTGAAGATCTTGCGGGAGGGATTTACAATGAGCAGTTCTTC. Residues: CSVEDLAGGIYNEQFF.

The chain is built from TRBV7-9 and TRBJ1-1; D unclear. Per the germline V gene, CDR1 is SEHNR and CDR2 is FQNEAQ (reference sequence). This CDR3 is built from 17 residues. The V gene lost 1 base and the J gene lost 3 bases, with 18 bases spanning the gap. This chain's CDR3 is CASSLEDGEKVDTEAFF. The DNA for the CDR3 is TGTGCCAGCAGCTTAGAGGACGGGGAGAAGGTGGACACTGAAGCTTTCTTT.

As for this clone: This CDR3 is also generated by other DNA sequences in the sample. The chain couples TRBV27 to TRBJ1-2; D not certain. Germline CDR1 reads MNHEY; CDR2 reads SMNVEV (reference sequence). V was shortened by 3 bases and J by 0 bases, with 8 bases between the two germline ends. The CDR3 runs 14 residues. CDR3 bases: TGTGCCAGCAGTTTCGCGGGATCTAACTATGGCTACACCTTC. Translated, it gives CASSFAGSNYGYTF.

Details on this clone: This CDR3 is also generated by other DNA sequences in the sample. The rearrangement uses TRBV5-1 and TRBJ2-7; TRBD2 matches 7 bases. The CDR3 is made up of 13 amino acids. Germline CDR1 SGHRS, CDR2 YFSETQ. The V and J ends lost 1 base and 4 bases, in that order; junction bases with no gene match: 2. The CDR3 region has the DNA TGCGCCAGCAGCTTGAGGGAGGGTTACGAGCAGTACTTC. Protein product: CASSLREGYEQYF.

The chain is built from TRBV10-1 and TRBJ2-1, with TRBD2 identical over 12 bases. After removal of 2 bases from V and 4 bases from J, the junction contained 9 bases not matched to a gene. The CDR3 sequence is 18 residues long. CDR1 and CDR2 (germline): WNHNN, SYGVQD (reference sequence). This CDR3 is CASSEEGLAGPAYNEQFF. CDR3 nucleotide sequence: TGCGCCAGCAGTGAGGAAGGACTAGCGGGACCAGCATACAATGAGCAGTTCTTC.